Each of the 18 T cell receptor beta chains below was sequenced from the same sample in a study of cytomegalovirus exposure and HLA in healthy donors. The PCR used 60 Vbeta and 13 Jbeta primers. Profiled with immunoSEQ multiplex PCR; TCRdb holds only in-frame clones, not every one. The sample lists 150,000 or so clones; nearly 80% were seen once. Sequenced material: PBMCs. The receptors were gathered from a woman aged 40-49 years in good health and CMV-seronegative.

This sequence joins TRBV28 and TRBJ1-4, with D tentatively TRBD1 (6 bases). V was clipped by 3 bases and J by 8 bases, with 16 bases between them. CDR3 length equals 15 residues. Per germline, CDR1 MDHEN and CDR2 SYDVKM. The CDR3 DNA reads as TGTGCCAGCAGTTTCGGTACTCAGGGGCGGGAAAAACTGTTTTTT. It specifies CASSFGTQGREKLFF.

V usage is TRBV4-3 and J usage is TRBJ2-7, with TRBD2 identical over 11 bases. Trimming removed 3 bases from V and 2 bases from J; junction bases left unmatched: 3. Germline CDR1 reads LGHNA; CDR2 reads YSLEER. This CDR3 has 15 amino acids. CDR3 loop: CASSHRLAGTYEQYF. As DNA, the CDR3 is TGCGCCAGCAGCCACCGACTAGCGGGGACCTACGAGCAGTACTTC.

The chain links TRBV28 to TRBJ1-4, with 7 bases lining up with TRBD1. The V and J ends lost 1 base and 7 bases, in that order; junction bases with no gene match: 9. This CDR3 contains 16 residues. Looked up from germline, CDR1 is MDHEN and CDR2 is SYDVKM. The chain's CDR3 is CASSLFFRQGFEKLFF. CDR3 nucleotides: TGTGCCAGCAGTTTATTTTTTAGACAGGGCTTTGAAAAACTGTTTTTT.

This rearrangement joins TRBV6-4 to TRBJ2-3, with D perhaps TRBD2 (6 bases). Germline V gene sequence: CDR1 MRHNA, CDR2 SNTAGT. Trimming took off 4 bases at V and 1 base at J, with 12 bases between the two ends. The length of the CDR3 is 15 residues. DNA of the CDR3: TGTGCCAGCAGTGTGGACGGGGGTGGCACAGATACGCAGTATTTT. Its protein product is CASSVDGGGTDTQYF.

The chain recombines TRBV7-8 with TRBJ1-5, with a weak D call TRBD1 (5 bases). The V and J ends lost 4 bases and 6 bases respectively, with 13 bases between them. This CDR3 has 14 amino acids. Germline lookup yields CDR1 SGHVS and CDR2 FQNEAQ. CDR3 bases: TGTGCCAGCAGCTCGATTCAGGGTCTTCAGCCCCAGCATTTT. The encoded protein is CASSSIQGLQPQHF.

The chain is built from TRBV7-2 and TRBJ1-1; D is undetermined. The V and J ends lost 1 base and 6 bases respectively, with 9 bases between them. Germline V gene lookup returns CDR1 SGHTA and CDR2 FQGNSA. CDR3 length: 13 amino acids. CDR3 protein: CASSLVLLSEAFF. CDR3 bases: TGTGCCAGCAGCTTAGTACTACTTTCTGAAGCTTTCTTT.

The V and J genes are TRBV28 and TRBJ2-2; a weak D match, TRBD1 (6 bases). Germline CDR1 and CDR2: MDHEN and SYDVKM. This CDR3 contains 15 residues. Trimming left V 5 bases short and J 7 bases short, with 17 bases between. The CDR3 DNA reads as TGTGCCAGCAGTCTCAGGGGCCTCATGCACGGGGAGCTGTTTTTT. Protein sequence: CASSLRGLMHGELFF. The whole variable domain, filled in from reference TRBV28 and TRBJ2-2, reads DVKVTQSSRYLVKRTGEKVFLECVQDMDHENMFWYRQDPGLGLRLIYFSYDVKMKEKGDIPEGYSVSREKKERFSLILESASTNQTSMYLCASSLRGLMHGELFFGEGSRLTVL.

This chain joins TRBV7-6 and TRBJ2-1; possible D gene TRBD2, 5 bases. Germline CDR1 SGHVS, CDR2 FNYEAQ. The CDR3 consists of 13 residues. V gave up 0 bases and J gave up 9 bases, with 9 bases separating them. Written as DNA, the CDR3 is TGTGCCAGCAGCTTAGCAAGAGAGGGTGAGCAGTTCTTC. Amino acids: CASSLAREGEQFF.

V is TRBV5-1 and J is TRBJ1-3; a weak D match, TRBD1 (5 bases). This CDR3 has 14 residues. Germline CDR1 and CDR2: SGHRS and YFSETQ. Trimming took 0 bases from V and 1 from J, leaving 5 bases between them. The CDR3 loop reads CASSLDRSGNTIYF. CDR3 DNA sequence: TGCGCCAGCAGCTTGGACAGGTCTGGAAACACCATATATTTT.

In this sample, this clone turned up a few times. The chain combines TRBV5-1 with TRBJ2-2; 11 nucleotides match TRBD2. Germline V CDR1 and CDR2: SGHRS, YFSETQ. This CDR3 is built from 17 residues. With 3 bases clipped from V and 2 bases from J, the junction kept 6 bases outside the gene matches. The CDR3 DNA reads as TGCGCCAGCAGCTCGGGACTAGCGGACTTCAACACCGGGGAGCTGTTTTTT. Amino acids: CASSSGLADFNTGELFF.

The V gene is TRBV5-1, the J gene TRBJ2-3; 8 nucleotides line up with TRBD2. The germline V gene encodes CDR1 SGHRS and CDR2 YFSETQ. The CDR3 spans 16 residues. V lost 4 bases, J lost 2 bases, and 9 bases stayed unmatched. The CDR3 DNA sequence: TGCGCCAGCAGCCTCCCGACTAGCGTGCTCACAGATACGCAGTATTTT. The encoded protein is CASSLPTSVLTDTQYF.

V is TRBV10-3 and J is TRBJ1-1; 8 bases line up with TRBD1. The length of the CDR3 is 15 residues. V was pared by 0 bases and J by 6 bases, with 6 bases of the junction left unmatched. CDR1 is ENHRY, CDR2 SYGVKD, per germline. The CDR3 DNA is TGTGCCATCAGTGAGTCTTTTAGGACAGGGCCTGAAGCTTTCTTT. Translating gives CAISESFRTGPEAFF.

The chain employs TRBV10-3 and TRBJ2-2; 10 bases agree with TRBD1. Germline trimming cut 2 bases from V and 8 bases from J; bases unmatched to any gene: 8. Germline loops: CDR1 ENHRY, CDR2 SYGVKD. This CDR3 is 16 amino acids long. The CDR3 region has the DNA TGTGCCATCAGTGAGCCTTCGACAGGGGGCAGTGGGGAGCTGTTTTTT. Its protein product is CAISEPSTGGSGELFF.

The rearrangement joins TRBV6-5 to TRBJ1-5, with 7 nucleotides matching TRBD1. The CDR3 runs to 14 residues. The germline V gene encodes CDR1 MNHEY and CDR2 SVGAGI. The J segment lost 3 bases and the V segment lost 6 bases, leaving 5 bases of the junction unmatched. The CDR3 region is CASSRDSSNQPQHF. The CDR3, as DNA: TGTGCCAGCAGCCGGGACAGCTCCAATCAGCCCCAGCATTTT.

The chain combines TRBV19 with TRBJ2-6; D may be TRBD1 (5 bases). CDR1 and CDR2 from the germline V gene are LNHDA and SQIVND (reference sequence). Between the trimmed V and J ends, which lost 8 bases and 4 bases, there was a span of 15 bases. This CDR3 has 15 amino acids. CDR3 DNA sequence: TGTGCCAGTGGGAAGGGGTCAACCGGGGCCAACGTCCTGACTTTC. Its protein is CASGKGSTGANVLTF.

The CDR3 reads CASSSSLAPEQYF. As DNA, the CDR3 is TGTGCCAGCAGTTCCTCCTTAGCCCCCGAGCAGTACTTC. V gene TRBV28 combines with J gene TRBJ2-7; no clear D. This CDR3 has 13 amino acids. The germline gives CDR1 MDHEN, CDR2 SYDVKM. Trimming removed 4 bases from V and 6 bases from J, with 13 bases in between.

This chain connects TRBV4-3 to TRBJ2-3; D is perhaps TRBD1 (5 bases). The CDR3 totals 16 residues. Germline V lookup: CDR1 LGHNA, CDR2 YSLEER. V was cut by 11 bases and J by 1 base, with 22 bases left in between. This chain's CDR3 is CAPTPGLESGTDTQYF. Here the CDR3 DNA reads TGCGCCCCCACACCAGGGTTGGAGTCTGGCACAGATACGCAGTATTTT.

The chain links TRBV4-3 to TRBJ1-5; D remains unclear. V was shortened by 0 bases and J by 1 base, with 10 bases between the two germline ends. Per the germline V gene, CDR1 is LGHNA and CDR2 is YSLEER. This CDR3 has 16 amino acids. CDR3 amino acids: CASSQDRGQSNQPQHF. The CDR3 DNA follows: TGCGCCAGCAGCCAAGATCGAGGGCAGAGCAATCAGCCCCAGCATTTT.